Presented here are 5 T cell receptor beta chains from one specimen sequenced in a study of monozygotic twins with inflammatory bowel disease. TCRdb reanalyzed the 5' RACE reads and collapses them to one entry per CDR3 protein, without DNA. This sample's table has over 110,000 distinct CDR3 sequences. The sample was blood. These receptor sequences come from a human donor with ulcerative colitis or Crohn's disease, or a healthy co-twin of an affected twin (not recorded which).

The V call is TRBV7-2, the J call TRBJ1-2. The CDR3 spans 12 residues. CDR1 is SGHTA, CDR2 FQGNSA, per germline. The chain's CDR3 is CASSPSVGGYTF. Supplemented by reference TRBV7-2 and TRBJ1-2, the full variable domain reads GAGVSQSPSNKVTEKGKDVELRCDPISGHTALYWYRQSLGQGLEFLIYFQGNSAPDKSGLPSDRFSAERTGGSVSTLTIQRTQQEDSAVYLCASSPSVGGYTFGSGTRLTVV.

This chain uses TRBV28 with TRBJ1-2. This CDR3 contains 13 residues. Germline V CDR1 and CDR2: MDHEN, SYDVKM. The CDR3 protein is CASHMTGFYGYTF.

V is TRBV27 and J is TRBJ2-7. The CDR3 consists of 13 residues. Germline V CDR1 and CDR2: MNHEY, SMNVEV (reference sequence). The CDR3 protein is CASNKQGSYEQYF.

CDR3 in amino acids: CASSYRHSYEQYF. The chain links TRBV6-5 to TRBJ2-7. The CDR3 spans 13 residues. The V gene's germline CDR1 is MNHEY and CDR2 SVGAGI.

The chain is built from TRBV18 and TRBJ2-3; the TCRdb call, TRBD1, lacks DNA for checking. Germline CDR1 is KGHSH and CDR2 is LQKENI. CDR3 size: 16 residues. The CDR3 sequence: CASSARQGFGTDTQYF.